Listed here is a single T cell receptor beta chain. Its recognized antigen is unknown. There are no base qualities to consult, and no much larger clone falls within one base. The sample originates from a study of blood T cell repertoires in COVID-19 (dated by TCRdb to about 2020). About the study as a whole: The collaborator samples originated in the United States, Italy and Spain and spanned the acute and convalescent phases of COVID-19. Sample metadata almost always included a de-identified subject ID, COVID-19 status, age in years and sex. The samples were drawn from the first 160 participants of the ongoing ImmuneRACE study and from 1,200 or so subjects provided by 6 global collaborators. Deeply sampled blood TCRbeta repertoires from subjects exposed to, actively infected with, or recovered from COVID-19 were included in the dataset. The repertoires were released in a freely available public database meant as a resource for research on the immune response to SARS-CoV-2. Where available, HLA class I and class II types were obtained from metadata supplied by the sample provider rather than from assay-based typing. The material from the prospective study consisted of cDNA or gDNA derived from T cells, B-cell-depleted T cells, or PBMCs.

The collaborating institutions used their own protocols to collect whole blood in K2EDTA tubes. For TCRbeta analysis, collaborators shipped samples as frozen whole blood, isolated PBMCs, or DNA extracted from either of those sample types. Summary of the overall study and its limitations: Clinical and demographic metadata were provided uncurated, with the amount varying by source and participant.

The immunoSEQ Assay, a bias-controlled multiplex PCR, was used to amplify TCRbeta CDR3 regions from genomic DNA. Regarding the original processing steps: The number of nucleated cells in each sample was estimated from the amplification of reference gene primers within the assay. To quantify the absolute abundance of each unique TCRbeta CDR3 rearrangement, sequence reads were collapsed and filtered. For each sample, productive Simpson clonality was calculated as the square root of Simpson's diversity index across productive rearrangements. Drawn from immuneACCESS, this table holds only the in-frame rearrangements with V and J called that TCRdb kept. Clones are partly lost; checked studies trace under half to an unresolved V gene and leave the rest unexplained. Clone size and V and J calls were adopted from that table, with D and trimming inferred from the DNA. The sample table records 130,000 to 150,000 clones; 84% of these occur just once. The ten biggest clones cover 5.5% to 8% of the sample.

The TCR was taken from a woman between 50 and 59 years old in a cohort sampled during active or convalescent COVID-19. The source material was peripheral blood.

Read as DNA, the sequence is TGTGCCAGCAGCTCCTACCTTCGAAATGAGCAGTTCTTC. Translation gives CASSSYLRNEQFF. The chain uses TRBV7-2 and TRBJ2-1; a confident D gene designation cannot be given. The CDR3 runs 13 residues from the cysteine to the phenylalanine. CDR3 DNA is the only sequence kept; it has 39 bases, read in frame from the first base. V was cut back by 4 bases and J by 7 bases, leaving a gap of 11 bases between them. CDR1 SGHTA and CDR2 FQGNSA are derived from the germline V gene.